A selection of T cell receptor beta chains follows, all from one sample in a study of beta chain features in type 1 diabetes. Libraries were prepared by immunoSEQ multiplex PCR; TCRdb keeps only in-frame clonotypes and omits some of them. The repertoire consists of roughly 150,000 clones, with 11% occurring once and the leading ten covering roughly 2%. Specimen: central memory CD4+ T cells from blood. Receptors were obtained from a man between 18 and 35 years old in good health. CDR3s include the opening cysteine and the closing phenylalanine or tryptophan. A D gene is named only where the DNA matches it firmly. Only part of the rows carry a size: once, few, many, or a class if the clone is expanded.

CSGGRGQYEQYF | TGCAGCGGCGGCAGGGGGCAATACGAGCAGTACTTC | TRBD1 | NA | TRBJ2-7 | TRBV29-1
CASSQALTSGRNEQFF | TGCGCCAGCAGCCAAGCCCTCACTAGCGGACGGAATGAGCAGTTCTTC | TRBD2 | NA | TRBJ2-1 | TRBV4-3
CASSVDGPIYGYTF | TGTGCCAGCAGCGTAGACGGACCAATTTATGGCTACACCTTC | NA | NA | TRBJ1-2 | TRBV9
CASSPLRGKTEAFF | TGTGCCAGCTCACCACTCAGGGGGAAGACTGAAGCTTTCTTT | TRBD1 | NA | TRBJ1-1 | TRBV18
CAWSLPTGSGANVLTF | TGTGCCTGGTCGCTACCGACAGGGTCCGGGGCCAACGTCCTGACTTTC | TRBD1 | NA | TRBJ2-6 | TRBV30
CASSLDSWYGYTF | TGTGCCAGCAGCTTGGACTCGTGGTATGGCTACACCTTC | NA | few | TRBJ1-2 | TRBV7-2
CASSQDRRNEQFF | TGTGCCAGCAGCCAAGATAGGCGGAATGAGCAGTTCTTC | NA | NA | TRBJ2-1 | TRBV14
CSGGTGPRGSEQYF | TGCAGCGGCGGGACAGGCCCCAGGGGGTCCGAGCAGTACTTC | TRBD1 | once | TRBJ2-7 | TRBV29-1
CASSSGTSEYNEQFF | TGTGCCAGCAGCTCCGGGACTAGCGAATACAATGAGCAGTTCTTC | TRBD2 | NA | TRBJ2-1 | TRBV7-2
CASSSTDRALTFF | TGTGCCAGCAGCTCGACGGACAGGGCTTTGACTTTCTTT | TRBD1 | few | TRBJ1-1 | TRBV7-9
CASSLAYSGNTIYF | TGTGCCAGCAGCTTGGCCTACTCTGGAAACACCATATATTTT | NA | NA | TRBJ1-3 | TRBV7-2
CASSYRLTGNTEAFF | TGTGCCAGCAGTTACCGCTTAACAGGGAACACTGAAGCTTTCTTT | NA | NA | TRBJ1-1 | TRBV6-5
CAWRDWRGSNQPQHF | TGTGCCTGGAGAGACTGGAGAGGGAGTAATCAGCCCCAGCATTTT | NA | few | TRBJ1-5 | TRBV30
CASRRDSSSYEQYF | TGTGCCAGCAGACGGGACAGCAGCTCCTACGAGCAGTACTTC | TRBD1 | few | TRBJ2-7 | TRBV5-4
CASSLQVYGYTF | TGTGCCAGCTCCCTCCAGGTTTATGGCTACACCTTC | NA | few | TRBJ1-2 | TRBV18
CAISERQVRNYGYTF | TGTGCCATCAGTGAGAGACAGGTTCGGAACTATGGCTACACCTTC | NA | few | TRBJ1-2 | TRBV10-3
CASSFSGTQFGYGYTF | TGTGCCAGCAGTTTCTCCGGGACACAGTTCGGCTATGGCTACACCTTC | NA | NA | TRBJ1-2 | TRBV28
CASSLMGGGSYEQYF | TGTGCCAGCAGCCTAATGGGGGGCGGCTCCTACGAGCAGTACTTC | NA | NA | TRBJ2-7 | TRBV6-5
CAWSVTRPSTDTQYF | TGTGCCTGGAGTGTCACTAGGCCTAGCACAGATACGCAGTATTTT | NA | NA | TRBJ2-3 | TRBV30
CASSLGGHGEQFF | TGTGCCAGCAGCTTAGGGGGCCACGGTGAGCAGTTCTTC | NA | few | TRBJ2-1 | TRBV7-2
CASSTGVYETQYF | TGTGCCAGCAGCACAGGTGTGTACGAGACCCAGTACTTC | NA | once | TRBJ2-5 | TRBV11-2
CASSQEGVPYNSPLHF | TGTGCCAGCAGCCAAGAAGGAGTCCCCTATAATTCACCCCTCCACTTT | NA | few | TRBJ1-6 | TRBV14
CASSEIMGTEAFF | TGTGCCAGCAGTGAAATAATGGGCACTGAAGCTTTCTTT | NA | few | TRBJ1-1 | TRBV6-1
CASSGTGTSGNEQYF | TGTGCCAGCAGCGGGACCGGGACTAGCGGGAACGAGCAGTACTTC | TRBD2 | NA | TRBJ2-7 | TRBV9
CASSQDSGRMNEQFF | TGTGCCAGCAGCCAAGATAGCGGGAGAATGAATGAGCAGTTCTTC | TRBD2 | few | TRBJ2-1 | TRBV7-9
CAISEHYSGVSGELFF | TGTGCCATCAGTGAGCATTATAGCGGGGTGAGCGGGGAGCTGTTTTTT | TRBD2 | few | TRBJ2-2 | TRBV10-3
CASSSDRQTYNEQFF | TGTGCCAGCAGTTCGGACAGGCAGACCTACAATGAGCAGTTCTTC | TRBD1 | few | TRBJ2-1 | TRBV28
CASSKVGSSYNSPLHF | TGTGCCAGCAGCAAAGTTGGCAGCTCCTATAATTCACCCCTCCACTTT | NA | NA | TRBJ1-6 | TRBV21-1
CASSESRRQVNEQFF | TGTGCCAGCAGTGAATCGAGGCGGCAGGTAAATGAGCAGTTCTTC | NA | few | TRBJ2-1 | TRBV25-1
CASSPGGIRQGGDYTF | TGTGCCAGCAGCCCGGGAGGGATTCGACAGGGAGGGGACTACACCTTC | TRBD1 | NA | TRBJ1-2 | TRBV9
CASSQGGGQETQYF | TGTGCCAGCAGCCAAGGTGGGGGGCAAGAGACCCAGTACTTC | NA | few | TRBJ2-5 | TRBV5-4
CASSRGRTDEKLFF | TGTGCCAGCAGCCGGGGGAGAACGGATGAAAAACTGTTTTTT | NA | few | TRBJ1-4 | TRBV14
CARTGTECYEQYF | TGTGCCAGGACCGGGACAGAATGCTACGAGCAGTACTTC | TRBD1 | NA | TRBJ2-7 | TRBV19
CASTLGGARGYTF | TGTGCCAGCACTCTAGGGGGGGCACGTGGCTACACCTTC | NA | NA | TRBJ1-2 | TRBV7-2
CASSSRLIVPYNEQFF | TGTGCCAGCAGCTCAAGGTTAATAGTCCCCTACAATGAGCAGTTCTTC | NA | few | TRBJ2-1 | TRBV7-9
CASTLLGQGGFSGANVLTF | TGTGCCAGCACCTTATTAGGACAGGGAGGGTTCTCTGGGGCCAACGTCCTGACTTTC | NA | NA | TRBJ2-6 | TRBV5-5
CASSLGRSTGNIQYF | TGTGCCAGCAGCTTGGGCCGTTCTACTGGAAACATTCAGTACTTC | NA | NA | TRBJ2-4 | TRBV7-2
CASSQGEGQGHQPQHF | TGCGCCAGCAGTCAAGGGGAAGGACAGGGGCATCAGCCCCAGCATTTT | TRBD1 | few | TRBJ1-5 | TRBV23-1
CASSLGPGELFF | TGTGCCAGCAGCTTAGGTCCCGGGGAGCTGTTTTTT | NA | few | TRBJ2-2 | TRBV7-6
CASMGQGYEQYF | TGTGCCAGCATGGGACAGGGCTACGAGCAGTACTTC | TRBD1 | few | TRBJ2-7 | TRBV6-5
CASSARTGAPLSYEQYF | TGTGCCAGCAGCGCCCGCACAGGGGCCCCCTTATCCTACGAGCAGTACTTC | TRBD1 | NA | TRBJ2-7 | TRBV11-2
CASSISKAGEQFF | TGTGCCAGCAGCATATCAAAGGCGGGTGAGCAGTTCTTC | NA | NA | TRBJ2-1 | TRBV7-2
CASSPGLTNYQETQYF | TGTGCCAGCAGCCCCGGACTGACGAACTACCAAGAGACCCAGTACTTC | NA | NA | TRBJ2-5 | TRBV11-1
CASSPSGAGGPTDTQYF | TGCGCCAGCAGCCCATCTGGGGCGGGAGGGCCCACAGATACGCAGTATTTT | TRBD2 | NA | TRBJ2-3 | TRBV4-3
CASSLVTSNYGYTF | TGTGCCAGCAGCTTGGTCACTTCTAACTATGGCTACACCTTC | NA | many | TRBJ1-2 | TRBV7-2
CASSLARGTATNEKLFF | TGTGCCAGCAGCTTAGCGAGAGGGACAGCGACTAATGAAAAACTGTTTTTT | TRBD1 | NA | TRBJ1-4 | TRBV7-2
CASSPPTGSNYGYTF | TGCGCCAGCAGCCCCCCGACAGGGAGTAACTATGGCTACACCTTC | TRBD1 | NA | TRBJ1-2 | TRBV5-1
CASSPPGVSKNIQYF | TGTGCCAGCTCACCACCGGGCGTGAGCAAAAACATTCAGTACTTC | NA | few | TRBJ2-4 | TRBV18
CASSSTSGRDTQYF | TGTGCCAGCAGCTCGACTAGCGGGAGAGATACGCAGTATTTT | TRBD2 | few | TRBJ2-3 | TRBV7-9
CASSPRGFEAFF | TGTGCCAGCAGTCCCCGGGGATTTGAAGCTTTCTTT | NA | few | TRBJ1-1 | TRBV27
CASSMEDWTGGYTF | TGTGCCAGTAGCATGGAGGACTGGACAGGCGGCTACACCTTC | TRBD1 | once | TRBJ1-2 | TRBV19
CATMQLRGAEAFF | TGTGCCACCATGCAACTCAGGGGGGCTGAAGCTTTCTTT | TRBD1 | NA | TRBJ1-1 | TRBV15
CASSSRQGESPYNEQFF | TGTGCCAGCAGCTCCAGGCAAGGGGAGTCGCCCTACAATGAGCAGTTCTTC | NA | NA | TRBJ2-1 | TRBV9
CAWNLQGDTGELFF | TGTGCCTGGAATCTGCAGGGGGACACCGGGGAGCTGTTTTTT | TRBD1 | few | TRBJ2-2 | TRBV30
CASSVVGDRTYEQYF | TGTGCCAGCAGCGTAGTTGGGGACAGGACTTACGAGCAGTACTTC | TRBD1 | many | TRBJ2-7 | TRBV9
CASSLDTRVPLTF | TGTGCCAGCAGCTTAGATACCAGGGTGCCCCTGACTTTC | NA | few | TRBJ2-6 | TRBV11-2
CASSPRGGETQYF | TGTGCCAGCAGCCCCCGGGGTGGGGAGACCCAGTACTTC | NA | NA | TRBJ2-5 | TRBV7-2
CAWSVKGGRNQPQHF | TGTGCCTGGAGTGTAAAAGGGGGACGCAATCAGCCCCAGCATTTT | NA | few | TRBJ1-5 | TRBV30
CASSYWCTIYF | TGTGCCAGCAGTTACTGGTGCACCATATATTTT | NA | NA | TRBJ1-3 | TRBV6-5
CASSTPTTGVRETQYF | TGTGCCAGCAGTACACCAACCACAGGGGTTCGCGAGACCCAGTACTTC | TRBD1 | NA | TRBJ2-5 | TRBV28